This T cell receptor (beta chain) came from a study of CD8 T cells in ankylosing spondylitis (dated by TCRdb to between 2016 and 2019). As for the study more broadly: The study set out to find disease-linked TCR variants by profiling T cell receptor beta repertoires in ankylosing spondylitis patients and healthy donors. In total, the full study cohort was made up of 108 healthy donors and approximately 24 ankylosing spondylitis patients. Peripheral blood samples were taken, and synovial fluid was additionally collected from ankylosing spondylitis patients.

Overall study outcomes, separate from this receptor: The disease-linked clones were reported as significantly enriched in matched synovial fluid samples from ankylosing spondylitis patients. In peripheral blood, the disease-linked clones were found at relatively low frequencies and had a CD8+ phenotype. Blood from ankylosing spondylitis patients appeared to be characterized by a TCR beta motif made up of seven or eight highly homologous amino acid variants. Some TCR beta motif variants had previously been reported in synovial fluid and blood of reactive arthritis patients, which suggested common disease-initiation mechanisms.

This clonotype has a count of ten or more. There is no known antigen for this receptor. Per-base qualities were not stored, and no clone one base away is much larger. The CDR3 measures 13 amino acids from cysteine to phenylalanine. Only the CDR3 portion is preserved as DNA: 39 bases, with reading frame beginning at the first base. According to the germline V gene, CDR1 reads SQVTM and CDR2 reads ANQGSEA. Germline trimming amounts to 4 bases on V and 2 bases on J, with 4 as the count of junction bases outside the gene matches. Instrument on record: Illumina HiSeq 2500. Quantitative 5'-RACE with molecular barcodes was used to prepare TCR beta libraries. On the authors' methods: A new computational method, built on a probabilistic model of VDJ rearrangement, was used to identify disease-linked TCR variants. TCRdb reprocessed the public reads (quality trimming at Q25 with fastp, clone calling with MiXCR) and kept in-frame beta chains. CDR3 protein sequences are deduplicated, and each keeps its most common genes and DNA. TCRdb's processing, not the authors', yielded these V and J calls. The sample table holds fewer than 450,000 distinct CDR3 sequences, of which roughly 18% were seen once. Of the sample, approximately 0.97% falls within the top ten clones.

Input material: blood, either unsorted or a sorted T cell fraction (not recorded which). The chain is made from TRBV29-1 and TRBJ2-7, with 8 bases aligning to TRBD2. The source is a male donor with ankylosing spondylitis. The CDR3 loop reads CSVVTSGTYEQYF. The sequenced DNA: TGCAGCGTTGTTACTAGCGGAACCTACGAGCAGTACTTC.